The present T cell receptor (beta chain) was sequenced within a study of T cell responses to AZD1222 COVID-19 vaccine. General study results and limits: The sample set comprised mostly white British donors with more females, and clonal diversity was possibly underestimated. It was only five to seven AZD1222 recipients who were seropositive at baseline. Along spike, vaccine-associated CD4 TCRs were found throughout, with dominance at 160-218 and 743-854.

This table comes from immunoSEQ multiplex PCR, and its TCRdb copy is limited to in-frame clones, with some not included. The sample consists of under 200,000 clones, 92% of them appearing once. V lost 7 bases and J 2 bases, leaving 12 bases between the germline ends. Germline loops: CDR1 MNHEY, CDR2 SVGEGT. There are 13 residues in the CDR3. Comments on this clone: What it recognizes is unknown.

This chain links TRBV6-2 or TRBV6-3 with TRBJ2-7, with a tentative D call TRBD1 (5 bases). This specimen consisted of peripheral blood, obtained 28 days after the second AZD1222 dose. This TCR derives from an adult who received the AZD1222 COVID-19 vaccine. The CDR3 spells CASTPTVTYEQYF. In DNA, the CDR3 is TGTGCCAGCACCCCGACAGTTACCTACGAGCAGTACTTC.